The T cell receptor beta chain under discussion was sequenced for a study of cytomegalovirus exposure and HLA in healthy donors. With 60 Vbeta and 13 Jbeta primers, the PCR was carried out. Data came from immunoSEQ multiplex PCR; TCRdb stores just in-frame clones and leaves some out. The table records roughly 150,000 clones, 70% to 80% of them present only once. Donors were nominally healthy when sampled, though unrecorded immune exposures were likely. V was pared by 5 bases and J by 5 bases, with 13 bases of the junction left unmatched. There are 19 residues in the CDR3. The V gene's germline CDR1 is LNHDA and CDR2 SQIVND (reference sequence). General study results and limits: Some TCR beta chains (164 of them) were listed as cytomegalovirus-associated.

Points on this clone: Its antigen is still unknown.

Sequencing was performed on PBMCs. This chain links TRBV19 with TRBJ2-1; 15 bases are shared with TRBD2. The source is a young man in good health and CMV-seronegative. In nucleotides, the CDR3 is TGTGCCAGTAGTCCCAACTTGGCGGGACTAGCGGGAGGCCACAATGAGCAGTTCTTC. Protein: CASSPNLAGLAGGHNEQFF.